These 3 T cell receptor beta chains were sequenced from one sample in a study of T-cell memory formation after mild COVID-19. TCRdb itself ran the 5' RACE reads through MiXCR, one entry per CDR3 protein. Of some 210,000 distinct CDR3 sequences in the sample, about 27% were seen once. Sequenced sample: PBMCs or a T cell subset sorted from them (not recorded which). The origin of the receptors is an adult woman who had mild COVID-19 (a few samples of this study predate the infection). Cell type and time point are not known.

The chain combines TRBV15 with TRBJ2-2; D call uncertain. Trimming left V 2 bases short and J 7 bases short, with 5 bases between. The germline V gene encodes CDR1 LNHNV and CDR2 YYDKDF (reference sequence). The CDR3 loop spans 12 amino acids. The CDR3 DNA follows: TGTGCCACCAGCAGACGCGACGGGGAGCTGTTTTTT. Its protein is CATSRRDGELFF.

The V call is TRBV25-1, the J call TRBJ2-1; D is perhaps TRBD2 (6 bases). The germline V gene has CDR1 MGHDK and CDR2 SYGVNS. CDR3 length equals 17 residues. With 1 base removed from V and 4 bases from J, the gap between germline ends came to 17 bases. CDR3 sequence reads: CASSEFGSGVEYNEQFF. CDR3 bases: TGTGCCAGCAGTGAATTTGGTAGCGGTGTGGAGTACAATGAGCAGTTCTTC.

This clonotype showed up just a few times. CDR3 sequence: CASNSGEGRLGANVLTF. As DNA, the CDR3 is TGTGCCAGCAACTCTGGGGAGGGACGCTTGGGGGCCAACGTCCTGACTTTC. The chain links TRBV2 to TRBJ2-6, with 7 bases lining up with TRBD2. The ends lost 7 bases at V and 4 bases at J; junction bases unmatched: 13. The CDR3 spans 17 residues. Germline V CDR1 and CDR2: SNHLY, FYNNEI.